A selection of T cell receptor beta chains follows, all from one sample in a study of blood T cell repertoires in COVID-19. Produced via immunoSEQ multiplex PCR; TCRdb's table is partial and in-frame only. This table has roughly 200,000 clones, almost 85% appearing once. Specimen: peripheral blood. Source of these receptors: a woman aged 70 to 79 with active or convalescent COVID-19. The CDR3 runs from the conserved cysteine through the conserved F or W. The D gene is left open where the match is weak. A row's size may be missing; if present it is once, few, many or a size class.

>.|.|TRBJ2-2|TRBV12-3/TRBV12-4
CASSSVRAGELFF
TGTGCCAGCAGTTCTGTCCGGGCCGGGGAGCTGTTTTTT
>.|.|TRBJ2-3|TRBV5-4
CASSLSAGGTSTDTQYF
TGTGCCAGCAGCCTTTCGGCGGGCGGAACTAGCACAGATACGCAGTATTTT
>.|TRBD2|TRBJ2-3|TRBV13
CASSSRAGSRADTQYF
TGTGCCAGCAGCTCGCGAGCGGGATCACGAGCAGATACGCAGTATTTT
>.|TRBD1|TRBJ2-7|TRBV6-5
CASTRTGGTYEQYF
TGTGCCAGCACCCGGACAGGGGGCACCTACGAGCAGTACTTC
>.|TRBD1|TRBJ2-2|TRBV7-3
CASSAGQGVVNTGELFF
TGTGCCAGCAGCGCAGGACAGGGGGTAGTTAATACCGGGGAGCTGTTTTTT
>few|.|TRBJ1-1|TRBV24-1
CATSDVGGWNTEAFF
TGTGCCACCAGTGACGTGGGGGGATGGAACACTGAAGCTTTCTTT
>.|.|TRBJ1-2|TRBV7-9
CASSLVVHNANYGYTF
TGTGCCAGCAGCTTAGTTGTCCACAACGCCAACTATGGCTACACCTTC
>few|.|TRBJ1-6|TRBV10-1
CASIVGQSYNSPLHF
TGCGCCAGCATTGTTGGACAGAGTTATAATTCACCCCTCCACTTT
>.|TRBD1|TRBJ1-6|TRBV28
CASRPRQGPNSPLHF
TGTGCCAGCAGACCCAGACAGGGACCTAATTCACCCCTCCACTTT
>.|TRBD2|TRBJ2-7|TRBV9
CASSEGTRAYYEQYF
TGTGCCAGCAGCGAGGGGACTAGGGCCTACTACGAGCAGTACTTC
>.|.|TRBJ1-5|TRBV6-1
CASSESGRNQPQHF
TGTGCCAGCAGTGAAAGTGGGAGAAATCAGCCCCAGCATTTT
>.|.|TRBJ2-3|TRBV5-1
CASKRGIAESTDTQYF
TGCGCCAGCAAGAGAGGGATAGCGGAGTCCACAGATACGCAGTATTTT
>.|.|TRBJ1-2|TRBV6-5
CASRTLGRGNYGYTF
TGTGCCAGCAGAACCCTTGGCAGGGGAAACTATGGCTACACCTTC
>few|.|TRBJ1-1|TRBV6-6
CASRGSEAFF
TGTGCCAGCAGGGGCAGCGAAGCTTTCTTT
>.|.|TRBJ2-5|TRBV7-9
CASSLMEGAKTQYF
TGTGCCAGCAGCCTGATGGAGGGGGCTAAGACCCAGTACTTC
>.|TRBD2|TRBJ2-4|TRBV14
CASSQDAPSGRARAANIQYF
TGTGCCAGCAGCCAAGATGCCCCTAGCGGGAGGGCCCGAGCGGCCAACATTCAGTACTTC
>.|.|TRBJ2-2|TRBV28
CASSLRGANTGELFF
TGTGCCAGCAGTTTGCGGGGTGCGAACACCGGGGAGCTGTTTTTT
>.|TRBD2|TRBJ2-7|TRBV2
CASIGDYFEQYF
TGTGCCAGCATCGGGGACTACTTCGAGCAGTACTTC
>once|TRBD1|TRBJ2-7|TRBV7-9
CASSLATGEYEQYF
TGTGCCAGCAGTCTCGCGACAGGGGAATACGAGCAGTACTTC
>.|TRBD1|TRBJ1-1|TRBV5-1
CASSLGLQGAREAFF
TGCGCCAGCAGCTTGGGTCTTCAGGGGGCGCGTGAAGCTTTCTTT
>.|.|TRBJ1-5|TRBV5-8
CASSPSRLSNQPQHF
TGTGCCAGCAGCCCGTCCCGACTTAGCAATCAGCCCCAGCATTTT
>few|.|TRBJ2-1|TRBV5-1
CASSLGLPEQFF
TGCGCCAGCAGCCTAGGACTTCCTGAGCAGTTCTTC
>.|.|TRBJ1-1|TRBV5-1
CASSIQGQGGGTEAFF
TGCGCCAGCAGCATCCAGGGGCAGGGCGGGGGCACTGAAGCTTTCTTT
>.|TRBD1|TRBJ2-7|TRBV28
CASSFSTGTGNYEQYF
TGTGCCAGCAGTTTCTCGACCGGGACAGGAAACTACGAGCAGTACTTC
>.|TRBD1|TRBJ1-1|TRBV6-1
CASSEYLAGQGFTEAFF
TGTGCCAGCAGTGAATACCTGGCGGGACAGGGTTTCACTGAAGCTTTCTTT
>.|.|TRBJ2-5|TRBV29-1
CSVEVLAAETQYF
TGCAGCGTTGAAGTCCTAGCTGCTGAGACCCAGTACTTC
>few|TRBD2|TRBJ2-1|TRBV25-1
CASSGAGGSGYNEQFF
TGTGCCAGCAGTGGAGCGGGAGGGTCGGGCTACAATGAGCAGTTCTTC
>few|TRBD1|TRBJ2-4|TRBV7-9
CASSPGTGGLVAKNIQYF
TGTGCCAGCAGCCCCGGGACAGGGGGGTTAGTAGCCAAAAACATTCAGTACTTC
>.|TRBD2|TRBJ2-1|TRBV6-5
CASSQTGTSVFF
TGTGCCAGCAGTCAGACCGGGACTAGCGTGTTCTTC
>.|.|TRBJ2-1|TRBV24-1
CATSDLGQGNEQFF
TGTGCCACCAGTGATTTGGGGCAGGGGAATGAGCAGTTCTTC
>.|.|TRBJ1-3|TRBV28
CASSLAAGGRDTIYF
TGTGCCAGCAGTTTGGCTGCGGGAGGGAGGGACACCATATATTTT
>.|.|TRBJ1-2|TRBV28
CASSLRGSDGPIYGYTF
TGTGCCAGCAGCTTGCGGGGATCCGACGGTCCCATCTATGGCTACACCTTC
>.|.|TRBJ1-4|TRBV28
CASRNQWSEKLFF
TGTGCCAGCAGAAACCAGTGGAGTGAAAAACTGTTTTTT
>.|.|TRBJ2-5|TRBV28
CASSYQGWQETQYF
TGTGCCAGCAGCTACCAGGGGTGGCAAGAGACCCAGTACTTC
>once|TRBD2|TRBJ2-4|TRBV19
CASSIGQGTTTNIQYF
TGTGCCAGTAGTATAGGACAAGGGACTACCACAAACATTCAGTACTTC
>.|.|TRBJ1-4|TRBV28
CASSTPSGDNEKLFF
TGTGCCAGCAGCACACCAAGCGGAGACAATGAAAAACTGTTTTTT
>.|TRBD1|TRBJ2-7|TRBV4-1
CASSHRQGYEQYF
TGCGCCAGCAGCCATCGACAGGGTTACGAGCAGTACTTC
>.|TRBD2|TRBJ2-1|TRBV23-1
CASRPERLAGAGNEQFF
TGCGCCAGCAGGCCCGAGAGACTAGCGGGAGCTGGCAATGAGCAGTTCTTC
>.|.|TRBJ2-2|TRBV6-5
CASSWRSGELFF
TGTGCCAGCAGTTGGAGGTCCGGGGAGCTGTTTTTT
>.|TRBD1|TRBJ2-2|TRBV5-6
CASPRSQGPFTGELFF
TGTGCCAGCCCCCGGTCACAGGGGCCCTTCACCGGGGAGCTGTTTTTT
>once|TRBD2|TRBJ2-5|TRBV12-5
CASGLVRGTMGRETEETQYF
TGTGCTAGTGGTTTGGTACGGGGGACTATGGGGCGGGAGACTGAAGAGACCCAGTACTTC
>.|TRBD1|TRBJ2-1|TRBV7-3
CASSLTGTGLDNEQFF
TGTGCCAGCAGCTTAACCGGGACAGGGCTCGACAATGAGCAGTTCTTC
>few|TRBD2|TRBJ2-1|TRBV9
CASSDGGSSYNEQFF
TGTGCCAGCAGCGACGGGGGGAGCTCCTACAATGAGCAGTTCTTC
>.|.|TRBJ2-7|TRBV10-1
CASSESAGYEQYF
TGCGCCAGCAGTGAGTCCGCAGGGTACGAGCAGTACTTC
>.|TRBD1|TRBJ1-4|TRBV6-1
CASSAGTGTTNEKLFF
TGTGCCAGCAGTGCCGGGACAGGGACAACTAATGAAAAACTGTTTTTT
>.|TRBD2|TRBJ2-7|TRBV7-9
CASSDPQRGNSYEQYF
TGTGCCAGCAGCGACCCGCAGCGGGGCAACTCCTACGAGCAGTACTTC
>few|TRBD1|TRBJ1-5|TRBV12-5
CASGWGDKDRAGNQPQHF
TGTGCTAGTGGTTGGGGAGATAAGGACAGGGCGGGCAATCAGCCCCAGCATTTT
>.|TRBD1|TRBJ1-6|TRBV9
CASSVSGTGYSPLHF
TGTGCCAGCAGCGTTTCCGGGACAGGCTATTCACCCCTCCACTTT
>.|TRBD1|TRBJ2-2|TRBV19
CASAGTGGWGELFF
TGTGCCAGCGCCGGGACAGGGGGATGGGGGGAGCTGTTTTTT
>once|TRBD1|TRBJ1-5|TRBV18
CASSAGTGDQPQHF
TGTGCCAGCTCAGCAGGGACAGGCGATCAGCCCCAGCATTTT